One T cell receptor beta chain is described in this entry. Its antigen is undetermined. This sample was included in a study of cytomegalovirus exposure and HLA in healthy donors. Researchers ran the PCR with 60 Vbeta and 13 Jbeta primers. The method was immunoSEQ multiplex PCR; TCRdb's version includes in-frame clones alone and lacks a portion of them. The repertoire holds 100,000 or so clones, with over 70% as singletons. Study results and caveats: Available immune exposure information covered CMV serostatus only. According to reports, the classifier identified cytomegalovirus status with high specificity and sensitivity.

The CDR3 runs 12 residues. J lost 14 bases, V lost 11 bases, and 15 bases had no gene match. Germline values: CDR1 SNHLY, CDR2 FYNNEI. This receptor was identified in a man aged 35 to 55 in good health and CMV-seronegative. This rearrangement joins TRBV2 to TRBJ1-2; 9 nucleotides agree with TRBD1. The sample was PBMCs. The CDR3 DNA reads as TGTGCCGGTCTGGAACAGGGGGCGAGGAAAACCTTC. Its protein is CAGLEQGARKTF.